This TCR beta chain was profiled in a study of cytomegalovirus exposure and HLA in healthy donors. The table came from immunoSEQ multiplex PCR; TCRdb's copy has only in-frame clones and leaves some out. The data contain 150,000 to 200,000 clones, more than 70% of them singletons. Germline V CDR1 and CDR2: MGHRA, YSYEKL. The CDR3 is 15 amino acids. V gave up 0 bases and J gave up 5 bases, with 13 bases separating them. Source material: PBMCs. The chain uses TRBV4-1 and TRBJ1-1; D remains ambiguous. The sequence derives from a woman between 18 and 29 years old in good health and CMV-seronegative. CDR3: CASSQDRQVETEAFF. The CDR3 nucleotides read TGCGCCAGCAGCCAAGATCGGCAGGTAGAGACTGAAGCTTTCTTT.